Sequencing of this T cell receptor (beta chain) was carried out in a study of blood T cell repertoires in COVID-19. Trimming removed 0 bases from V and 0 bases from J, with 10 bases in between. This CDR3 is 16 amino acids long. Germline values: CDR1 SGHRS, CDR2 YFSETQ. As processed by the authors: Amplification with reference gene primers provided the estimates of nucleated cell counts. Assay: immunoSEQ multiplex PCR; the TCRdb copy retains only in-frame clones and omits some. D and trimming were read from the DNA, whereas the V and J calls and clone size are those reported in that table. The table shows 250,000 to 300,000 clones, with less than 90% occurring only once.

The chain has TRBV5-1 and TRBJ2-4; D gene ambiguous. The source of this sequence is a woman younger than 45 with COVID-19, enrolled during active disease. The sample consisted of peripheral blood. CDR3 bases: TGCGCCAGCAGCTTGGCGGGTACTCTAGCCAAAAACATTCAGTACTTC. It is translated as CASSLAGTLAKNIQYF.